Below are 15 T cell receptor beta chains sequenced from a single sample in a study of blood T cell repertoires in COVID-19. Clones were sequenced by immunoSEQ multiplex PCR, and TCRdb holds only the in-frame ones, with some missing. This sample carries under 350,000 clones, nearly 90% of them seen once, and the ten largest clones take 1.9%. Sequences were obtained from PBMCs or T cells enriched from blood (not recorded which). The receptors here all came from a woman between 55 and 75 years old who had recovered from COVID-19.

This clone was found once. CDR3 bases: TGTGCCAGCAGTCGGGAGGTTGGCTACACCTTC. Its translation: CASSREVGYTF. The V and J genes are TRBV6-5 and TRBJ1-2; no firm D call. Trimming shortened V by 5 bases and J by 7 bases, and 8 bases separated the two germline ends. Germline V lookup: CDR1 MNHEY, CDR2 SVGAGI. This CDR3 has 11 amino acids.

The V gene is TRBV6-2 or TRBV6-3, the J gene TRBJ2-1, with 8 bases fitting TRBD2. The CDR3 has 19 amino acids. Germline values: CDR1 MNHEY, CDR2 SVGEGT. V gave up 0 bases and J gave up 7 bases; unmatched junction bases: 17. The CDR3 loop is CASSYSTRLAGSGGNEQFF. The DNA for the CDR3 is TGTGCCAGCAGTTACTCGACAAGGTTAGCGGGATCAGGTGGAAATGAGCAGTTCTTC.

V and J are TRBV9 and TRBJ1-1; D gene uncertain. Germline CDR1 reads SGDLS; CDR2 reads YYNGEE. V shed 0 bases and J shed 0 bases, with 9 bases lying between them. The CDR3 consists of 15 residues. The CDR3 region has the DNA TGTGCCAGCAGCGTAGGCGTAGATTTGAACACTGAAGCTTTCTTT. Translation: CASSVGVDLNTEAFF.

The chain is built from TRBV19 and TRBJ1-1, with D unresolved. V was clipped by 2 bases and J by 0 bases, with 19 bases between them. In germline, CDR1 is LNHDA, CDR2 SQIVND (reference sequence). The CDR3 length is 18 residues. CDR3 bases: TGTGCCAGTAGTATAATGTTCGGAGGTCTGGAGCTGAACACTGAAGCTTTCTTT. Translation gives CASSIMFGGLELNTEAFF. Full variable domain (rest looked up from reference TRBV19 and TRBJ1-1): DGGITQSPKYLFRKEGQNVTLSCEQNLNHDAMYWYRQDPGQGLRLIYYSQIVNDFQKGDIAEGYSVSREKKESFPLTVTSAQKNPTAFYLCASSIMFGGLELNTEAFFGQGTRLTVV.

The chain employs TRBV2 and TRBJ2-2; 8 bases align to TRBD2. J gave up 2 bases and V 7 bases, and 3 bases lay outside the gene matches. The CDR3 contains 14 residues. CDR1 is SNHLY and CDR2 is FYNNEI in the germline V gene. The DNA of the CDR3 is TGTGCCAGCAACGGGAGGGCCAACACCGGGGAGCTGTTTTTT. Its protein product is CASNGRANTGELFF.

The V gene is TRBV18, the J gene TRBJ1-2; possibly TRBD1 for D (6 bases). The CDR3 is made up of 15 amino acids. Germline V gene lookup returns CDR1 KGHSH and CDR2 LQKENI. V was shortened by 5 bases and J by 1 base, with 14 bases between the two germline ends. The CDR3 region has the DNA TGTGCCAGCTCAAATAACAGGGTGGATAACTATGGCTACACCTTC. Its protein is CASSNNRVDNYGYTF. Full variable domain (rest looked up from reference TRBV18 and TRBJ1-2): NAGVMQNPRHLVRRRGQEARLRCSPMKGHSHVYWYRQLPEEGLKFMVYLQKENIIDESGMPKERFSAEFPKEGPSILRIQQVVRGDSAAYFCASSNNRVDNYGYTFGSGTRLTVV.

The rearrangement uses TRBV7-3 and TRBJ2-1; 9 bases line up with TRBD2. This CDR3 spans 15 amino acids. In germline, CDR1 is SGHTA, CDR2 FQGTGA. V trimming: 4 bases; J trimming: 7 bases; junction bases outside the gene matches: 8. This CDR3 is CASSSRSGGRNEQFF. DNA for the CDR3: TGTGCCAGCAGCTCCCGAAGCGGGGGGAGGAATGAGCAGTTCTTC. Full variable domain (rest looked up from reference TRBV7-3 and TRBJ2-1): GAGVSQTPSNKVTEKGKYVELRCDPISGHTALYWYRQSLGQGPEFLIYFQGTGAADDSGLPNDRFFAVRPEGSVSTLKIQRTERGDSAVYLCASSSRSGGRNEQFFGPGTRLTVL.

J is TRBJ1-2 and V is TRBV11-2; 10 nucleotides align to TRBD1. The CDR3 extends over 16 amino acids. Germline V gene lookup returns CDR1 SGHAT and CDR2 FQNNGV. V gave up 5 bases and J gave up 3 bases; unmatched junction bases: 9. CDR3 nucleotides: TGTGCCAGCAGCGGACAGGGGGGGACGTGGGACTATGGCTACACCTTC. Translating it yields CASSGQGGTWDYGYTF.

This clone has only one observation. The chain has TRBV10-3 and TRBJ1-2; 9 nucleotides align to TRBD1. This CDR3 is built from 14 residues. Per germline, CDR1 ENHRY and CDR2 SYGVKD. J was trimmed by 4 bases and V by 7 bases; bases with no gene match: 7. In DNA form, the CDR3 reads TGTGCCATCACGGGACAGGGTGATCTCTATGGCTACACCTTC. Residues: CAITGQGDLYGYTF.

The chain employs TRBV5-4 and TRBJ2-5; the D is unclear. Looked up from germline, CDR1 is SGHNT and CDR2 is YYREEE (reference sequence). The CDR3 runs to 13 residues. The ends were cut back, 2 bases at V and 2 bases at J, with 7 bases in the middle. The chain's CDR3 is CASSFSRQETQYF. CDR3 bases: TGTGCCAGCAGCTTCTCCAGACAAGAGACCCAGTACTTC.

The rearrangement joins TRBV10-2 to TRBJ1-4; D is undetermined. The CDR3 spans 12 residues. Germline V gene data show CDR1 as WSHSY and CDR2 as SAAADI. V dropped 8 bases and J dropped 4 bases, with 8 bases sitting between them. In DNA form, the CDR3 reads TGCGCCAGCTCTCGGGGTAATGAAAAACTGTTTTTT. It encodes CASSRGNEKLFF.

The gene calls are TRBV6-1 and TRBJ1-4, with D possibly being TRBD1 (6 bases). The CDR3 runs 14 residues. The V gene lost 3 bases and the J gene lost 7 bases, with 12 bases spanning the gap. Germline lookup yields CDR1 MNHNS and CDR2 SASEGT. CDR3 sequence (DNA): TGTGCCAGCAGTGACAGGGGTGGGGGTGAAAAACTGTTTTTT. As protein: CASSDRGGGEKLFF.

The chain recombines TRBV13 with TRBJ2-7; 10 positions match TRBD2. Trimming at V came to 4 bases and at J to 0 bases, leaving 6 bases not matched to a gene. The length of the CDR3 is 16 residues. Germline assignment: CDR1 PRHDT and CDR2 FYEKMQ (reference sequence). The CDR3 coding sequence is TGTGCCAGCAGCTACGGGACTAGCGCGACCTCCTACGAGCAGTACTTC. It codes for CASSYGTSATSYEQYF.

The J gene is TRBJ1-1, the V gene TRBV30; D is ambiguous. CDR3 length equals 13 residues. V was clipped by 0 bases and J by 8 bases, with 13 bases between them. Germline V gene lookup returns CDR1 GTSNPN and CDR2 SVGIG (reference sequence). The CDR3 bases are TGTGCCTGGAGTGTGTTTCTCGCCAGGGAAGCTTTCTTT. This codes for CAWSVFLAREAFF.

The J gene is TRBJ1-1, the V gene TRBV2; D is possibly TRBD1 (6 bases). Looked up from germline, CDR1 is SNHLY and CDR2 is FYNNEI. Trimming took 8 bases from V and 6 from J, leaving 19 bases between them. This CDR3 region has 14 residues. The chain's CDR3 is CASSPGQRVPEAFF. CDR3 nucleotides: TGTGCCAGCTCCCCTGGACAGAGGGTGCCTGAAGCTTTCTTT.